Below are 19 T cell receptor beta chains sequenced from a single sample in a study of cytomegalovirus exposure and HLA in healthy donors. Amplification used 60 Vbeta primers and 13 Jbeta primers. TCRdb's copy holds only in-frame clones and misses some; the assay was immunoSEQ multiplex PCR. The table lists around 45,000 clones, with about a sixth in the top ten. The material sequenced was PBMCs. These receptors all stem from a male donor in good health and CMV-seronegative.

The chain recombines TRBV19 with TRBJ1-2; 11 positions match TRBD1. The V segment lost 7 bases and the J segment 5 bases; nucleotides outside the gene matches: 15. The germline V gene encodes CDR1 LNHDA and CDR2 SQIVND (reference sequence). This CDR3 contains 17 residues. The CDR3 DNA reads as TGTGCCAGTAATCAGGTCCGGACAGGGGGCCGCAGTTATGGCTACACCTTC. This codes for CASNQVRTGGRSYGYTF.

This chain connects TRBV29-1 to TRBJ2-7; 7 bases map to TRBD1. This CDR3 spans 14 amino acids. Germline values: CDR1 SQVTM, CDR2 ANQGSEA. V lost 7 bases and J lost 2; bases outside the gene matches: 11. CDR3 bases: TGCAGCGCAAGGGGGCTTGGGGGAACCTACGAGCAGTACTTC. It specifies CSARGLGGTYEQYF.

The chain has TRBV6-1 and TRBJ1-1; D not resolved. Trimming pared 5 bases from V and 4 bases from J, leaving 17 bases between. The CDR3 spans 15 residues. The germline gives CDR1 MNHNS, CDR2 SASEGT. This chain's CDR3 is CASSPRHREGTEAFF. The CDR3 region has the DNA TGTGCCAGCAGTCCACGACACAGAGAGGGCACTGAAGCTTTCTTT.

The CDR3 reads CASSLDRGRGSGELFF. The CDR3 DNA follows: TGTGCCAGCAGCTTGGACAGGGGGCGCGGGTCCGGGGAGCTGTTTTTT. The genes are TRBV7-9 and TRBJ2-2; 11 bases line up with TRBD1. CDR3 size: 16 residues. Germline CDR1 SEHNR, CDR2 FQNEAQ (reference sequence). The ends lost 3 bases at V and 6 bases at J; junction bases unmatched: 6.

This chain joins TRBV18 and TRBJ1-3, with D maybe TRBD1 (5 bases). This CDR3 spans 14 amino acids. V was shortened by 2 bases and J by 0 bases, with 5 bases between the two germline ends. CDR1 and CDR2 (germline): KGHSH, LQKENI. For the CDR3, the DNA is TGTGCCAGCTCACCAGGGGCCTCTGGAAACACCATATATTTT. Protein sequence: CASSPGASGNTIYF.

V usage is TRBV9 and J usage is TRBJ1-6, with D maybe TRBD1 (6 bases). The CDR3 length is 16 residues. Trimming removed 6 bases from V and 8 bases from J, with 21 bases in between. CDR1 SGDLS and CDR2 YYNGEE come from the germline V gene. The CDR3 DNA is TGTGCCAGCACCGTCAGGGCAGGGGCCCCCGATTCACCCCTCCACTTT. The encoded protein is CASTVRAGAPDSPLHF. Drawing the rest from reference TRBV9 and TRBJ1-6, the complete variable domain is DSGVTQTPKHLITATGQRVTLRCSPRSGDLSVYWYQQSLDQGLQFLIQYYNGEERAKGNILERFSAQQFPDLHSELNLSSLELGDSALYFCASTVRAGAPDSPLHFGNGTRLTVT.

The CDR3 DNA follows: TGTGCAAGTCGCTCCCCGAGGGCGGGTCGAGAGACCCAGTACTTC. Amino acids: CASRSPRAGRETQYF. This rearrangement joins TRBV12-2 to TRBJ2-5; the listed D gene, TRBD2, was not tested against the DNA. TRBV12-2 is marked as a pseudogene. There are 15 residues in the CDR3.

The V gene is TRBV5-1, the J gene TRBJ1-4; 10 positions agree with TRBD1. There are 14 residues in the CDR3. J was trimmed by 8 bases and V by 5 bases; bases with no gene match: 6. The germline gives CDR1 SGHRS, CDR2 YFSETQ. The CDR3 DNA sequence: TGCGCCAGCAGTTCCGGACAGGGGGACGAAAAACTGTTTTTT. Translation: CASSSGQGDEKLFF.

This rearrangement joins TRBV5-1 to TRBJ1-1, with D perhaps TRBD1 (5 bases). The CDR3 sequence is 15 residues long. CDR1 and CDR2 from the germline V gene are SGHRS and YFSETQ. The ends were cut back, 0 bases at V and 3 bases at J, with 12 bases in the middle. The CDR3 sequence: CASSLETDWDTEAFF. CDR3 in DNA: TGCGCCAGCAGCTTGGAGACAGATTGGGACACTGAAGCTTTCTTT.

The chain uses TRBV27 and TRBJ2-1, with TRBD2 matching over 9 bases. Germline V gene lookup returns CDR1 MNHEY and CDR2 SMNVEV (reference sequence). The CDR3 runs 15 residues. The V gene end was trimmed by 5 bases and the J gene end by 7 bases; junction bases not matched to a gene: 9. The CDR3 loop is CASSPSRGGWNEQFF. The CDR3 coding sequence is TGTGCCAGCAGTCCGTCGCGGGGGGGATGGAATGAGCAGTTCTTC.

J is TRBJ1-1 and V is TRBV19; TRBD1 aligns across 12 bases. Germline V gene lookup returns CDR1 LNHDA and CDR2 SQIVND (reference sequence). CDR3 length: 19 residues. Trimming cost V 1 base and J 4 bases; bases outside gene matches: 13. The CDR3 region is CASSIGSGGTGGMITEAFF. CDR3 DNA: TGTGCCAGTAGTATAGGGTCGGGAGGGACAGGGGGCATGATCACTGAAGCTTTCTTT.

This chain uses TRBV29-1 with TRBJ1-5; the D gene is possibly TRBD1 (5 bases). V lost 3 bases and J 3 bases, leaving 12 bases between the germline ends. From germline, CDR1 is SQVTM and CDR2 ANQGSEA. This CDR3 contains 14 residues. The CDR3 DNA reads TGCAGCGTTGACCGACAGAAAGTCAATCAGCCCCAGCATTTT. It is translated as CSVDRQKVNQPQHF.

The chain is built from TRBV6-4 and TRBJ2-6, with D unclear. V lost 0 bases, J lost 0 bases, and 6 bases lay in between. Germline V gives CDR1 MRHNA, CDR2 SNTAGT. CDR3 length: 16 amino acids. The CDR3 loop reads CASSDSYSSGANVLTF. CDR3 nucleotides: TGTGCCAGCAGTGACTCTTACTCCTCTGGGGCCAACGTCCTGACTTTC.

The rearrangement joins TRBV18 to TRBJ2-7; 8 nucleotides agree with TRBD1. Germline CDR1 and CDR2: KGHSH and LQKENI. J was trimmed by 4 bases and V by 1 base; bases with no gene match: 6. This CDR3 has 15 residues. The CDR3 region has the DNA TGTGCCAGCTCACCACAGGGGACAGGAGGATACGAGCAGTACTTC. This gives the protein CASSPQGTGGYEQYF.

For this clone: Relative to the germline gene, one junction end is altered; a read error may explain this. V gene TRBV7-6 combines with J gene TRBJ1-4; no reliable D call. In germline, CDR1 is SGHVS, CDR2 FNYEAQ. This CDR3 is built from 13 residues. CDR3 residues: CASSLAVNEKLFF. The CDR3 DNA sequence: TGTGCCAGCAGCCTAGCCGTCAATGAAAAACTGTTTTTT.

The chain recombines TRBV7-6 with TRBJ1-1; TRBD1 aligns across 8 bases. The CDR3 contains 16 residues. V lost 2 bases and J lost 8; bases outside the gene matches: 13. CDR1 and CDR2 from the germline V gene are SGHVS and FNYEAQ. CDR3 DNA sequence: TGTGCCAGCAGCTTATGGACGGGACAGGCTATATCGGAAGCTTTCTTT. Its protein is CASSLWTGQAISEAFF.

J is TRBJ1-6 and V is TRBV30; 9 bases fit TRBD1. Unmatched junction bases numbered 6, after V lost 2 bases and J lost 7 bases. Germline-derived CDR1 and CDR2 are GTSNPN and SVGIG (reference sequence). The CDR3 consists of 15 residues. The CDR3 nucleotides read TGTGCCTGGAGTCCCCGGACAGGGGTGAATTCACCCCTCCACTTT. As protein: CAWSPRTGVNSPLHF.

This rearrangement joins TRBV2 to TRBJ1-4, with 8 positions matching TRBD1. Germline V gene lookup returns CDR1 SNHLY and CDR2 FYNNEI. The ends lost 6 bases at V and 3 bases at J; junction bases unmatched: 6. The CDR3 extends over 15 amino acids. The CDR3 loop is CASSRDRPANEKLFF. The CDR3 DNA sequence: TGTGCCAGCAGCCGGGACAGGCCAGCTAATGAAAAACTGTTTTTT.

The chain joins TRBV25-1 to TRBJ2-1; 7 bases align to TRBD1. Germline assignment: CDR1 MGHDK and CDR2 SYGVNS. The CDR3 contains 13 residues. The J segment lost 10 bases and the V segment lost 9 bases, leaving 12 bases of the junction unmatched. The CDR3 spells CASTGEGLGEQFF. In nucleotides, the CDR3 is TGTGCCAGTACAGGGGAAGGGCTCGGAGAGCAGTTCTTC.